This entry features one T cell receptor beta chain sequence. TCRdb's copy holds only in-frame clones and misses some; the assay was immunoSEQ multiplex PCR. The sample carries around 70,000 clones, about 93% recorded once. These data are taken from a study of OX40 agonist ivuxolimab in advanced cancers. Cycle 7 day 1, cycle 4 day 1, and baseline were the timepoints at which blood was sampled. In germline, CDR1 is SQVTM, CDR2 ANQGSEA. After removal of 7 bases from V and 4 bases from J, the junction contained 8 bases not matched to a gene. This CDR3 is 14 amino acids long. This TCR came from an adult with an advanced solid tumor such as melanoma, head and neck, liver or kidney cancer. This specimen consisted of CD4+ or CD8+ T cells sorted from blood, obtained in a trial of the OX40 agonist ivuxolimab. The V and J genes are TRBV29-1 and TRBJ2-2, with 8 positions matching TRBD1. The CDR3 nucleotides are TGCAGCGCTCGGGACAGGTCGCGCACCGGGGAGCTGTTTTTT. This gives the protein CSARDRSRTGELFF.